Listed below are T cell receptor beta chains from one sample, sequenced in a study of shared clonotypes between healthy human individuals. The assay was immunoSEQ multiplex PCR, and TCRdb's table has in-frame clones only and misses some. The sample contains about 2 million clones, about 95% of which appear only once. Specimen: naive CD8+ T cells sorted from blood. These receptors were collected from a man aged 18 to 30 in good health. Each CDR3 is given with its conserved first and last residue. Fields, in order: V gene, J gene, CDR3 protein.

V gene: TRBV4-1; J gene: TRBJ2-5; CDR3 protein: CASSLRQGLQETQYF
V gene: TRBV11-2; J gene: TRBJ2-1; CDR3 protein: CASSLVDEQFF
V gene: TRBV6-1; J gene: TRBJ1-3; CDR3 protein: CASSEAYRGSGNTIYF
V gene: TRBV7-8; J gene: TRBJ2-7; CDR3 protein: CASSLANRGSYEQYF
V gene: TRBV6-5; J gene: TRBJ1-1; CDR3 protein: CASSAWGTEAFF
V gene: TRBV5-1; J gene: TRBJ2-7; CDR3 protein: CASSWLSPGDEQYF
V gene: TRBV4-1; J gene: TRBJ2-2; CDR3 protein: CASSQQGPGATGELFF
V gene: TRBV5-1; J gene: TRBJ2-7; CDR3 protein: CASSAGQGAQDEQYF
V gene: TRBV7-2; J gene: TRBJ2-7; CDR3 protein: CASSPRSAYEQYF
V gene: TRBV7-9; J gene: TRBJ2-3; CDR3 protein: CASSIEQGASDTQYF
V gene: TRBV7-6; J gene: TRBJ2-3; CDR3 protein: CASSLASGRTDTQYF
V gene: TRBV10-1; J gene: TRBJ2-7; CDR3 protein: CASSEQEGREQYF
V gene: TRBV4-3; J gene: TRBJ2-7; CDR3 protein: CASSQDGGIEQYF
V gene: TRBV5-1; J gene: TRBJ2-1; CDR3 protein: CASSYRDRGFDEQFF
V gene: TRBV4-3; J gene: TRBJ2-2; CDR3 protein: CASSQESVPTGELFF
V gene: TRBV9; J gene: TRBJ2-7; CDR3 protein: CASSPPLSHEQYF
V gene: TRBV25-1; J gene: TRBJ2-1; CDR3 protein: CASSAGPLNEQFF
V gene: TRBV27; J gene: TRBJ2-2; CDR3 protein: CASSPDDSNTGELFF
V gene: TRBV7-6; J gene: TRBJ2-7; CDR3 protein: CASSFRDTSYEQYF
V gene: TRBV27; J gene: TRBJ1-4; CDR3 protein: CASSVWTGEKLFF
V gene: TRBV13; J gene: TRBJ2-2; CDR3 protein: CASSAGLAGTGELFF
V gene: TRBV4-1; J gene: TRBJ2-7; CDR3 protein: CASSHGQEISYEQYF
V gene: TRBV18; J gene: TRBJ1-1; CDR3 protein: CASSPFGEGMNTEAFF
V gene: TRBV28; J gene: TRBJ2-1; CDR3 protein: CASSFPNRQGVHNEQFF
V gene: TRBV6-5; J gene: TRBJ1-4; CDR3 protein: CASSYVWGVGEKLFF
V gene: TRBV30; J gene: TRBJ2-7; CDR3 protein: CAWESAEKYEQYF
V gene: TRBV28; J gene: TRBJ1-6; CDR3 protein: CASSLSPDRDSPLHF
V gene: TRBV5-6; J gene: TRBJ1-5; CDR3 protein: CASSLGGGQPQHF
V gene: TRBV27; J gene: TRBJ2-2; CDR3 protein: CASSSPIAPEGELFF
V gene: TRBV18; J gene: TRBJ2-7; CDR3 protein: CASSPEDRGRTYEQYF
V gene: TRBV6-5; J gene: TRBJ1-1; CDR3 protein: CASSGTGGETEAFF
V gene: TRBV28; J gene: TRBJ2-5; CDR3 protein: CASRTATGTAKETQYF
V gene: TRBV6-6; J gene: TRBJ2-7; CDR3 protein: CASSYGGENYEQYF
V gene: TRBV27; J gene: TRBJ2-1; CDR3 protein: CATIRGSGNEQFF
V gene: TRBV28; J gene: TRBJ2-7; CDR3 protein: CASSLPLEGPYEQYF
V gene: TRBV6-5; J gene: TRBJ2-5; CDR3 protein: CASSPIAGGETQYF
V gene: TRBV28; J gene: TRBJ2-5; CDR3 protein: CASSLTGDFQETQYF
V gene: TRBV28; J gene: TRBJ1-1; CDR3 protein: CASSLQGFMNTEAFF
V gene: TRBV5-4; J gene: TRBJ2-5; CDR3 protein: CASSLAHEGGLEETQYF
V gene: TRBV5-1; J gene: TRBJ2-7; CDR3 protein: CASSSRGDEQYF
V gene: TRBV5-1; J gene: TRBJ1-5; CDR3 protein: CASTQPGTGMGSNQPQHF
V gene: TRBV27; J gene: TRBJ1-4; CDR3 protein: CASSFLGGTNEKLFF
V gene: TRBV5-6; J gene: TRBJ2-7; CDR3 protein: CASSLGAGVTNEQYF
V gene: TRBV2; J gene: TRBJ1-1; CDR3 protein: CASTRGRSTEAFF
V gene: TRBV7-9; J gene: TRBJ2-1; CDR3 protein: CASSFRQGARDEQFF
V gene: TRBV4-1; J gene: TRBJ2-1; CDR3 protein: CASSQVEGAINEQFF
V gene: TRBV4-1; J gene: TRBJ2-3; CDR3 protein: CASSQAGTSTDTQYF
V gene: TRBV13; J gene: TRBJ2-5; CDR3 protein: CASSSTPQGGETQYF
V gene: TRBV4-3; J gene: TRBJ2-5; CDR3 protein: CASSQVWHYQETQYF
V gene: TRBV6-1; J gene: TRBJ1-5; CDR3 protein: CASSERLSGTDYSNQPQHF
V gene: TRBV5-4; J gene: TRBJ1-1; CDR3 protein: CASSLLLGDTEAFF
V gene: TRBV6-5; J gene: TRBJ1-1; CDR3 protein: CASSYSSMGTEAFF
V gene: TRBV29-1; J gene: TRBJ2-1; CDR3 protein: CSVVPSGYNEQFF
V gene: TRBV11-3; J gene: TRBJ2-1; CDR3 protein: CASSPSRGQASNEQFF
V gene: TRBV6-1; J gene: TRBJ1-5; CDR3 protein: CASSEPAQPQHF